This T cell receptor (beta chain) was recorded in a study of CD8+ T cells in alopecia areata. Study-wide context: Patients received oral tofacitinib, 5 to 10 mg twice daily, for moderate-to-severe alopecia areata.

Study results and limitations: Scalp sequencing captures resident alphabeta T cells of normal skin too.

Trimming left V 8 bases short and J 0 bases short, with 26 bases between. Germline-derived CDR1 and CDR2 are ENHRY and SYGVKD. The CDR3 has 18 amino acids. RNA was isolated and reverse transcribed to cDNA, the sequencing template. TCRdb's copy holds only in-frame clones and misses some; the assay was immunoSEQ multiplex PCR. Here the sample spans about 200,000 clones, around 62% being singletons. With regard to this clone: Its target is not known.

Researchers gathered lesional scalp punch biopsies and peripheral blood from patients with alopecia areata. The chain recombines TRBV10-3 with TRBJ2-7, with D possibly matching TRBD2 (6 bases). The TCR originated in a human donor with alopecia areata. Sample: CD4+ T cells sorted from blood, taken at week 0. The CDR3 nucleotides read TGTGCCATCTCCCTACCCCCCCTGCGTGCGGGGATCTCCTACGAGCAGTACTTC. Protein product: CAISLPPLRAGISYEQYF.